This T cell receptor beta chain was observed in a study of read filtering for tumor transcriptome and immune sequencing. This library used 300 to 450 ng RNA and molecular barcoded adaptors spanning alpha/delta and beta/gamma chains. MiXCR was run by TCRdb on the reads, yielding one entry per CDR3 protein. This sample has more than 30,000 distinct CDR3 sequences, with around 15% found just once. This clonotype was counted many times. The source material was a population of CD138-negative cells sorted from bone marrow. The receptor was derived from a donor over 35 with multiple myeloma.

This chain's CDR3 is CASSDPGTPLHF. Written as DNA, the CDR3 is TGTGCCAGCAGCGATCCCGGGACACCCCTCCACTTT. This chain uses TRBV7-9 with TRBJ1-6; D not certain. Trimming left V 5 bases short and J 11 bases short, with 10 bases between. CDR3 length equals 12 residues. The germline V gene encodes CDR1 SEHNR and CDR2 FQNEAQ (reference sequence).